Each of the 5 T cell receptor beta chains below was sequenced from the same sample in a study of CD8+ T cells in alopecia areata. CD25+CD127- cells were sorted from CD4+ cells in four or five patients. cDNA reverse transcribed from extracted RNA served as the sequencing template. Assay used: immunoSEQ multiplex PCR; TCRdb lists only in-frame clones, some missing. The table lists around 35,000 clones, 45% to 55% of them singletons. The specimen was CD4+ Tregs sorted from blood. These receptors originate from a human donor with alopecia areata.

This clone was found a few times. The CDR3 region has the DNA TGCAGCGTTGGGACAGGGATCATCACTGAAGCTTTCTTT. It encodes CSVGTGIITEAFF. The genes are TRBV29-1 and TRBJ1-1; 8 bases are shared with TRBD1. Germline CDR1 SQVTM, CDR2 ANQGSEA. The CDR3 is 13 amino acids. Losses at the gene ends were 4 bases for V and 4 bases for J; bases not matched to a gene: 5. Variable domain in full (rest from reference TRBV29-1 and TRBJ1-1): SAVISQKPSRDICQRGTSLTIQCQVDSQVTMMFWYRQQPGQSLTLIATANQGSEATYESGFVIDKFPISRPNLTFSTLTVSNMSPEDSSIYLCSVGTGIITEAFFGQGTRLTVV.

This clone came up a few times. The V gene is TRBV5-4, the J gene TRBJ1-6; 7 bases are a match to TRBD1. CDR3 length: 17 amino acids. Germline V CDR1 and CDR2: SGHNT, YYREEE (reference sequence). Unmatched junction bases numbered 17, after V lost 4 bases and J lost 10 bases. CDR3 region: CASSLLSTGTAGSPLHF. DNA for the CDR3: TGTGCCAGCAGCCTTTTATCGACCGGGACAGCAGGATCACCCCTCCACTTT.

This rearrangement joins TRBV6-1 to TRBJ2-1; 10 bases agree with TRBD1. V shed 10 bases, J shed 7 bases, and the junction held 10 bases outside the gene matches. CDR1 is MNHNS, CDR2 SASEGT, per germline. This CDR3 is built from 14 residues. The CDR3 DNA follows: TGTGCCATCAACCGGGACAGGGGAAGGAATGAGCAGTTCTTC. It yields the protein CAINRDRGRNEQFF.

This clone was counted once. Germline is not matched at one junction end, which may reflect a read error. CDR3 DNA: TGTGCCAGCAGTAACTCCGGGCTTTGGACTGAAGCTTTCTTT. It encodes CASSNSGLWTEAFF. V gene TRBV6-6 combines with J gene TRBJ1-1, with D unresolved. Germline V lookup: CDR1 MNHNY, CDR2 SVGAGI (reference sequence). The CDR3 consists of 14 residues.

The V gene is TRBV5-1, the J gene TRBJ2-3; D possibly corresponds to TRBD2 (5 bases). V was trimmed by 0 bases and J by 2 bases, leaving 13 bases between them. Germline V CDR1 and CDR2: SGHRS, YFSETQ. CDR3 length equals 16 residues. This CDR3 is CASSLGTSGYTDTQYF. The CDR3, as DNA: TGCGCCAGCAGCTTGGGGACGAGCGGTTACACAGATACGCAGTATTTT.